Below, 25 T cell receptor beta chains from the same sample are listed, as sequenced in a study of cytomegalovirus exposure and HLA in healthy donors. The study ran its PCR with 60 Vbeta and 13 Jbeta primers. TCRdb keeps only in-frame clones here, not all; method: immunoSEQ multiplex PCR. This sample has about 140,000 clones, with roughly 77% found just once. Sequenced material: PBMCs. Receptors were obtained from a man aged 35 to 55 in good health and CMV-seronegative.

This clone was observed a handful of times. The chain employs TRBV5-6 and TRBJ1-3, with 8 bases lining up with TRBD1. The CDR3 sequence is 15 residues long. Germline V gene lookup returns CDR1 SGHDT and CDR2 YYEEEE. V was clipped by 6 bases and J by 0 bases; unmatched bases: 5. The CDR3 bases are TGTGCCAGCATTCGGACAGGGCGCTCTGGAAACACCATATATTTT. Translation gives CASIRTGRSGNTIYF. The full variable domain, with the rest looked up from reference TRBV5-6 and TRBJ1-3, is DAGVTQSPTHLIKTRGQQVTLRCSPKSGHDTVSWYQQALGQGPQFIFQYYEEEERQRGNFPDRFSGHQFPNYSSELNVNALLLGDSALYLCASIRTGRSGNTIYFGEGSWLTVV.

The rearrangement links TRBV7-6 to TRBJ1-6; perhaps TRBD1 as D (5 bases). Germline CDR1 and CDR2: SGHVS and FNYEAQ. This CDR3 is built from 15 residues. V was trimmed by 0 bases and J by 9 bases, leaving 12 bases between them. The CDR3, as DNA: TGTGCCAGCAGCTTAGCACAGGCTTGGACTTCACCCCTCCACTTT. Its translation: CASSLAQAWTSPLHF.

The chain has TRBV10-2 and TRBJ1-5, with 7 bases fitting TRBD1. Losses at the gene ends were 5 bases for V and 3 bases for J; bases not matched to a gene: 4. Germline V CDR1 and CDR2: WSHSY, SAAADI. The length of the CDR3 is 14 residues. In DNA, the CDR3 is TGCGCCAGCAGTTTACAGGGGTTCAATCAGCCCCAGCATTTT. The encoded protein is CASSLQGFNQPQHF.

This clone was found a few times. The rearrangement uses TRBV4-1 and TRBJ2-5; 8 bases agree with TRBD1. The CDR3 consists of 16 residues. The junction had 8 bases not matched to a gene; V was cut back by 3 bases and J by 2 bases. Per germline, CDR1 MGHRA and CDR2 YSYEKL. The CDR3 reads CASSHAWTGLQETQYF. The CDR3 DNA sequence: TGCGCCAGCAGCCACGCCTGGACAGGGTTACAAGAGACCCAGTACTTC.

A single count supports this clone. The chain employs TRBV14 and TRBJ2-1; tentatively, D is TRBD2 (6 bases). The ends were cut back, 5 bases at V and 4 bases at J, with 18 bases in the middle. The CDR3 is 16 amino acids. Germline CDR1 and CDR2: SGHDN and FVKESK. The CDR3 is CASSLGTHDPYNEQFF. The CDR3 DNA reads TGTGCCAGCAGCTTGGGGACTCACGATCCTTACAATGAGCAGTTCTTC.

Worth noting for this clone: The sample carries other DNA sequences with the same CDR3. The V gene is TRBV9, the J gene TRBJ2-7, with D maybe TRBD2 (6 bases). Looked up from germline, CDR1 is SGDLS and CDR2 is YYNGEE. V was clipped by 0 bases and J by 4 bases, with 11 bases between them. The CDR3 contains 14 residues. CDR3: CASSVGGVGYEQYF. CDR3 DNA: TGTGCCAGCAGCGTAGGCGGGGTCGGGTACGAGCAGTACTTC.

This chain uses TRBV4-1 with TRBJ2-1; D is ambiguous. Trimming removed 3 bases at V and 0 bases at J, with 15 bases between. This CDR3 has 17 amino acids. Germline V gene sequence: CDR1 MGHRA, CDR2 YSYEKL. The DNA for the CDR3 is TGCGCCAGCAGCCAGGGTGGAGCCCGTAGCTCCTACAATGAGCAGTTCTTC. Amino acid sequence: CASSQGGARSSYNEQFF.

The chain combines TRBV7-2 with TRBJ2-3, with 9 positions matching TRBD1. The CDR3 is 15 amino acids. Germline CDR1 SGHTA, CDR2 FQGNSA. V gave up 5 bases and J gave up 4 bases; unmatched junction bases: 7. The CDR3 DNA sequence: TGTGCCAGCAGCCCCCGGGACAGGGTAGCAGATACGCAGTATTTT. It yields the protein CASSPRDRVADTQYF.

The gene calls are TRBV5-1 and TRBJ2-2; a possible D gene is TRBD1 (6 bases). This CDR3 spans 16 amino acids. Germline CDR1 is SGHRS and CDR2 is YFSETQ. The V and J ends lost 4 bases and 2 bases respectively, with 15 bases between them. The CDR3 protein is CASSGRTASNTGELFF. The CDR3 coding sequence is TGCGCCAGCAGCGGTCGGACAGCGTCCAACACCGGGGAGCTGTTTTTT.

This clone was counted only a few times. The V gene is TRBV6-1, the J gene TRBJ2-5; the match to TRBD1 covers 7 bases. The CDR3 is made up of 13 amino acids. The ends lost 7 bases at V and 4 bases at J; junction bases unmatched: 6. Germline V gene data show CDR1 as MNHNS and CDR2 as SASEGT. The DNA for the CDR3 is TGTGCCAGCACGAGACAGGGCCGAGAGACCCAGTACTTC. It yields the protein CASTRQGRETQYF.

The chain recombines TRBV7-9 with TRBJ1-5; perhaps TRBD1 as D (6 bases). Germline lookup yields CDR1 SEHNR and CDR2 FQNEAQ (reference sequence). The V end was cut by 5 bases, the J end by 9 bases, with 14 bases between. The CDR3 has 13 residues. Here the CDR3 reads CASSPGGARPQHF. DNA of the CDR3: TGTGCCAGCAGCCCCGGGGGGGCGAGGCCCCAGCATTTT.

The V and J genes are TRBV5-4 and TRBJ1-1; D gene unclear. The germline gives CDR1 SGHNT, CDR2 YYREEE (reference sequence). The CDR3 is 12 amino acids. The V end lost 4 bases, the J end lost 4 bases, and 8 bases lay between the germline ends. CDR3 amino acids: CASSLRGTEAFF. CDR3 nucleotides: TGTGCCAGCAGCCTTCGGGGCACTGAAGCTTTCTTT.

The chain uses TRBV14 and TRBJ2-7, with D maybe TRBD2 (6 bases). With 0 bases removed from V and 3 bases from J, the gap between germline ends came to 12 bases. CDR3 length: 15 residues. CDR1 and CDR2 from the germline V gene are SGHDN and FVKESK. CDR3 DNA sequence: TGTGCCAGCAGCCAAGAGGAGGGCGTCCACTACGAGCAGTACTTC. Amino acids: CASSQEEGVHYEQYF.

This chain uses TRBV9 with TRBJ2-5, with D perhaps matching TRBD2 (6 bases). Near its end, the DNA agrees better with TRBJ2-7, so the J call may be wrong. Germline loops: CDR1 SGDLS, CDR2 YYNGEE. The CDR3 covers 14 residues. DNA for the CDR3: TGTGCCAGCAGCGTAGTCGGGACTGACGACGAGCAGTACTTC. This sequence encodes CASSVVGTDDEQYF.

The gene calls are TRBV2 and TRBJ2-5; D unresolved. V lost 7 bases, J lost 7 bases, and 13 bases lay in between. The CDR3 has 12 residues. The germline CDR1 and CDR2 sequences are SNHLY and FYNNEI. This chain's CDR3 is CASTLETGTQYF. CDR3 DNA sequence: TGTGCCAGCACTCTAGAAACCGGGACCCAGTACTTC.

In its sample, this clone was seen a few times. The rearrangement links TRBV5-1 to TRBJ1-5; D gene ambiguous. The CDR3 is 13 residues long. Trimming pared 1 base from V and 2 bases from J, leaving 4 bases between. Germline CDR1 reads SGHRS; CDR2 reads YFSETQ. CDR3 DNA: TGCGCCAGCAGCTTGCGAGGCAATCAGCCCCAGCATTTT. Amino acids: CASSLRGNQPQHF.

The J gene is TRBJ1-2, the V gene TRBV29-1; D is possibly TRBD1 (5 bases). The CDR3 length is 19 residues. The V and J ends lost 2 bases and 4 bases respectively, with 29 bases between them. Germline CDR1 and CDR2: SQVTM and ANQGSEA. This chain's CDR3 is CSVESGRGDPRSKTYGYTF. CDR3 nucleotides: TGCAGCGTTGAATCCGGTCGGGGGGACCCCCGGAGTAAGACCTATGGCTACACCTTC.

For the CDR3, the DNA is TGTGCCAGCAGCCAAGAAGGACAGCCCAATTCACCCCTCCACTTT. Translation: CASSQEGQPNSPLHF. J is TRBJ1-6 and V is TRBV14; D may be TRBD1 (6 bases). Trimming left V 0 bases short and J 7 bases short, with 10 bases between. CDR1 is SGHDN, CDR2 FVKESK, per germline. The CDR3 loop spans 15 amino acids.

The chain employs TRBV7-9 and TRBJ1-6; a weak D match, TRBD1 (6 bases). The CDR3 sequence is 14 residues long. Germline CDR1 SEHNR, CDR2 FQNEAQ (reference sequence). V lost 8 bases, J lost 10 bases, and 18 bases lay in between. CDR3 loop: CASAGGGGRSPLHF. DNA of the CDR3: TGTGCCAGCGCCGGAGGGGGGGGACGCTCACCCCTCCACTTT.

The J gene is TRBJ1-6, the V gene TRBV9, with 10 nucleotides matching TRBD1. CDR3 length: 17 residues. Looked up from germline, CDR1 is SGDLS and CDR2 is YYNGEE. V trimming: 0 bases; J trimming: 10 bases; junction bases outside the gene matches: 10. CDR3 bases: TGTGCCAGCAGCGTAGATAGTTCCGGGACAGGGGTGTCACCCCTCCACTTT. Its protein product is CASSVDSSGTGVSPLHF. The whole variable domain, remainder taken from reference TRBV9 and TRBJ1-6, is DSGVTQTPKHLITATGQRVTLRCSPRSGDLSVYWYQQSLDQGLQFLIQYYNGEERAKGNILERFSAQQFPDLHSELNLSSLELGDSALYFCASSVDSSGTGVSPLHFGNGTRLTVT.

The V and J genes are TRBV6-1 and TRBJ1-1; possibly TRBD1 for D (6 bases). The CDR3 length is 13 residues. From germline, CDR1 is MNHNS and CDR2 SASEGT. The germline V and J ends were trimmed by 6 bases and 7 bases, with 15 bases remaining between them. The CDR3 DNA is TGTGCCAGCAGGGGATCAGGGGCCTGTGAAGCTTTCTTT. Amino acid sequence: CASRGSGACEAFF.

This chain joins TRBV7-9 and TRBJ2-3, with 9 bases matching TRBD1. Germline V gene data show CDR1 as SEHNR and CDR2 as FQNEAQ (reference sequence). Trimming removed 6 bases from V and 4 bases from J; junction bases left unmatched: 14. The CDR3 extends over 17 amino acids. CDR3 in DNA: TGTGCCAGCAGGCCGCCCCTTGGACAGGGGCAAGCAGATACGCAGTATTTT. Translation gives CASRPPLGQGQADTQYF.

The V gene is TRBV7-2, the J gene TRBJ1-4; D is possibly TRBD1 (6 bases). CDR1 and CDR2 (germline): SGHTA, FQGNSA. Trimming stripped 4 bases from V and 8 bases from J, with 14 bases between. The CDR3 runs 14 residues. The CDR3 is CASSSYRVVEKLFF. The CDR3 DNA sequence: TGTGCCAGCAGCTCTTACAGGGTCGTGGAAAAACTGTTTTTT.

This sequence joins TRBV18 and TRBJ2-7, with no clear D. V was pared by 3 bases and J by 3 bases, with 9 bases between. CDR3 size: 13 residues. Per the germline V gene, CDR1 is KGHSH and CDR2 is LQKENI. CDR3: CASSPWAIYEQYF. The CDR3 coding sequence is TGTGCCAGCTCACCCTGGGCGATCTACGAGCAGTACTTC.

This chain joins TRBV5-4 and TRBJ1-1; D perhaps matches TRBD1 (6 bases). V lost 4 bases and J 4 bases, leaving 17 bases between the germline ends. CDR3 length: 15 residues. Germline V CDR1 and CDR2: SGHNT, YYREEE (reference sequence). The CDR3 nucleotides are TGTGCCAGCAGCCCCGGACAGTCTCCAGGCACTGAAGCTTTCTTT. It translates to CASSPGQSPGTEAFF.